One T cell receptor beta chain is described in this entry. The germline V gene encodes CDR1 SGHTS and CDR2 YDEGEE. The length of the CDR3 is 13 residues. V lost 4 bases and J 5 bases, leaving 9 bases between the germline ends. The method was immunoSEQ multiplex PCR; TCRdb's version includes in-frame clones alone and lacks a portion of them. The sample contains 85,000 to 90,000 clones, roughly 94% of which appear only once. This sample stems from a study of T cell changes during pregnancy in multiple sclerosis. The chain carries TRBV5-8 and TRBJ2-2, with D possibly TRBD2 on 5 matching bases. The sample here was peripheral blood, taken after pregnancy. The clonotype was recovered from a female donor in good health, enrolled as a control in a pregnancy study. The CDR3 reads CASSRDWTGELFF. In DNA form, the CDR3 reads TGTGCCAGCAGCCGGGATTGGACCGGGGAGCTGTTTTTT.